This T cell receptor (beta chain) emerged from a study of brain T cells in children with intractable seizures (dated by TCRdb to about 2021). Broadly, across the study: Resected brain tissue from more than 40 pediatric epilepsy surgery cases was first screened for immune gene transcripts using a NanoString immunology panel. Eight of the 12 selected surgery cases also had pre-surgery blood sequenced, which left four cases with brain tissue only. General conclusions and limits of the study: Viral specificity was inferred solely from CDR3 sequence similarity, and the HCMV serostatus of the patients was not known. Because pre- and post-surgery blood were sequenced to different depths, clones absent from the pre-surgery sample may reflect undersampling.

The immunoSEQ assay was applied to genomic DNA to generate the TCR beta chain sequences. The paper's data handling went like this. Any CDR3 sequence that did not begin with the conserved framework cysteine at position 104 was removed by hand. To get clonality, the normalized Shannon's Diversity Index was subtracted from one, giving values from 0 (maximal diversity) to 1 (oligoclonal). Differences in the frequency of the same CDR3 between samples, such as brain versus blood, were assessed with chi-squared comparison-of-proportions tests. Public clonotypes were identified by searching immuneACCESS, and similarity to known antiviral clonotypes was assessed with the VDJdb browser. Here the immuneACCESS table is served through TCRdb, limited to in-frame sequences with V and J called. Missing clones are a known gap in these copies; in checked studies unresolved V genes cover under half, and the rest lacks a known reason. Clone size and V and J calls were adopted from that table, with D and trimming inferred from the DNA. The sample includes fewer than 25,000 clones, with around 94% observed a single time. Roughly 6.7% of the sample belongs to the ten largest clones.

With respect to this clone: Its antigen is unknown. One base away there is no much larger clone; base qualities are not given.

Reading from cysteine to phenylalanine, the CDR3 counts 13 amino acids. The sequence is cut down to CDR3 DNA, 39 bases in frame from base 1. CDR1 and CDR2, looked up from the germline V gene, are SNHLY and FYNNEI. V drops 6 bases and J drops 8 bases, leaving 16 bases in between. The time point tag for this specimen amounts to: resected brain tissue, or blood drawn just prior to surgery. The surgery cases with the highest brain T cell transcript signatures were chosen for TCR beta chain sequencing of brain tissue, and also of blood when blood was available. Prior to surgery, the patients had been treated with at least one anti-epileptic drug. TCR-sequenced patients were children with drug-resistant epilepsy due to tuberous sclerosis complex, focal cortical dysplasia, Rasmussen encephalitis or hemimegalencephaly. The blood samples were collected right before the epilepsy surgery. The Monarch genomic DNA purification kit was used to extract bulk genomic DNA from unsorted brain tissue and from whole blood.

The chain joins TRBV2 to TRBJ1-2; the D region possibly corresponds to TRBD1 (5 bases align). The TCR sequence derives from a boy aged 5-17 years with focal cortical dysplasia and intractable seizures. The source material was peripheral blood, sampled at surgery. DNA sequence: TGTGCCAGCAGGCCGACGGAGGGACGCGGCTACACCTTC. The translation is CASRPTEGRGYTF.